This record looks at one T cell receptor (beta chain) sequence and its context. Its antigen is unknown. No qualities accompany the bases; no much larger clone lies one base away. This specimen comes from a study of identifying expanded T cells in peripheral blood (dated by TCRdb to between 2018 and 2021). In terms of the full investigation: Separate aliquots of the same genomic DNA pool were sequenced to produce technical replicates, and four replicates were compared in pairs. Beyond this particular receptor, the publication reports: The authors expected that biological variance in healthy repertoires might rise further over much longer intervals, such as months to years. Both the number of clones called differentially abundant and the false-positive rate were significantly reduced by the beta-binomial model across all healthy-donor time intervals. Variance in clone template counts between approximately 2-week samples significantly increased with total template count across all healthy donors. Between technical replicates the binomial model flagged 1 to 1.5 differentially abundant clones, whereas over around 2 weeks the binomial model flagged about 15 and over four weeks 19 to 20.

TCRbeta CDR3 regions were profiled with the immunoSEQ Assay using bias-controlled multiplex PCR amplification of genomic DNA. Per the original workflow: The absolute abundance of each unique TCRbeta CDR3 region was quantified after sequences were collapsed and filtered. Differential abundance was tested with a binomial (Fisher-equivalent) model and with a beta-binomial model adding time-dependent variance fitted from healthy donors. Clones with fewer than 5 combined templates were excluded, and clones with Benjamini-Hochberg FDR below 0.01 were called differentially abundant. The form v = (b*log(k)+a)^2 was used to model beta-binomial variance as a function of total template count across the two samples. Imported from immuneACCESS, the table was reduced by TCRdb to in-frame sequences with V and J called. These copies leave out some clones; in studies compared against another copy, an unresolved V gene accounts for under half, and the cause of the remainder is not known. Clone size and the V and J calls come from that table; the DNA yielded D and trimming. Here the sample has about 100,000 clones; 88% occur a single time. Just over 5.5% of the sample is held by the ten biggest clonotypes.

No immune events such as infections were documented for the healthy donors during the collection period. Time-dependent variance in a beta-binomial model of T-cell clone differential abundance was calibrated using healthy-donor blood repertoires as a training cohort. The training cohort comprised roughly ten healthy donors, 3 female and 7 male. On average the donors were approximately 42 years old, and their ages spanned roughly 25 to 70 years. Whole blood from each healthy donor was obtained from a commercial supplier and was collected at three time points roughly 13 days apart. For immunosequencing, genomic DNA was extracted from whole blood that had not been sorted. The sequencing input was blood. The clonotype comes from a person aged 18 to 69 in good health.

The CDR3 reads CASSQSLAGGYNEQFF. The bases are TGTGCCAGCTCCCAATCCCTGGCGGGAGGCTACAATGAGCAGTTCTTC. In this chain, TRBV18 is recombined with TRBJ2-1, and TRBD2 aligns with 8 junction nucleotides. The germline V gene yields KGHSH for CDR1 and LQKENI for CDR2. Including cysteine and phenylalanine, the CDR3 has 16 amino acids. The entry retains the CDR3 DNA only, 48 bases that are in frame from base 1. V trim: 6 bases; J trim: 3 bases; unmatched bases: 10.